One and the same sample provided the 22 T cell receptor beta chains below, sequenced in a study of blood T cell repertoires in COVID-19. TCRdb keeps only in-frame clones here, not all; method: immunoSEQ multiplex PCR. The repertoire includes hundreds of thousands of clones, 85% to 90% of them detected once, and about 1.2% sits in the top ten. The specimen was PBMCs or T cells enriched from blood (not recorded which). These receptors were obtained from a man aged 30 to 39 who had recovered from COVID-19.

The gene calls are TRBV5-1 and TRBJ2-5; 13 nucleotides match TRBD2. Unmatched junction bases numbered 4, after V lost 0 bases and J lost 5 bases. Germline values: CDR1 SGHRS, CDR2 YFSETQ. This CDR3 has 16 amino acids. The CDR3 region has the DNA TGCGCCAGCAGCTTGGGACTAGCGGGAGGTCTTGAGACCCAGTACTTC. Translated: CASSLGLAGGLETQYF.

The rearrangement links TRBV13 to TRBJ2-3, with D possibly matching TRBD2 (5 bases). The CDR3 has 13 amino acids. Germline assignment: CDR1 PRHDT and CDR2 FYEKMQ (reference sequence). Between the trimmed V and J ends, which lost 3 bases and 3 bases, there was a span of 7 bases. This CDR3 reads CASSLPGTDTQYF. For the CDR3, the DNA is TGTGCCAGCAGCTTGCCGGGGACAGATACGCAGTATTTT.

The V and J genes are TRBV7-9 and TRBJ1-2; possibly TRBD1 for D (6 bases). Trimming cost V 2 bases and J 4 bases, with 14 bases left between them. Germline V gives CDR1 SEHNR, CDR2 FQNEAQ (reference sequence). The CDR3 covers 15 residues. The CDR3 reads CASSLPGQGSYGYTF. CDR3 DNA: TGTGCCAGCAGCTTACCGGGACAAGGGAGCTATGGCTACACCTTC.

The chain joins TRBV6-5 to TRBJ2-7, with 7 nucleotides matching TRBD1. The CDR3 runs 13 residues. Trimming at V came to 6 bases and at J to 0 bases, leaving 2 bases not matched to a gene. Germline-derived CDR1 and CDR2 are MNHEY and SVGAGI. Here the CDR3 DNA reads TGTGCCAGCAGACGGACAGGCTCCTACGAGCAGTACTTC. This codes for CASRRTGSYEQYF.

The V call is TRBV6-5, the J call TRBJ2-2; D is undetermined. Germline CDR1 and CDR2: MNHEY and SVGAGI. Between the trimmed V and J ends, which lost 6 bases and 4 bases, there was a span of 12 bases. CDR3 length: 14 residues. CDR3 sequence reads: CASRNTLATGELFF. Here the CDR3 DNA reads TGTGCCAGCAGGAACACCTTGGCCACCGGGGAGCTGTTTTTT.

The V gene is TRBV10-3, the J gene TRBJ2-3; 12 bases are a match to TRBD2. This CDR3 has 19 amino acids. J lost 2 bases, V lost 0 bases, and 9 bases had no gene match. Per germline, CDR1 ENHRY and CDR2 SYGVKD. The CDR3 protein is CAISESTSGSPRYTDTQYF. The CDR3 DNA is TGTGCCATCAGTGAGTCGACTAGCGGGAGCCCTCGATACACAGATACGCAGTATTTT.

V gene TRBV18 combines with J gene TRBJ1-1; 7 bases are a match to TRBD1. This CDR3 spans 17 amino acids. V was clipped by 0 bases and J by 0 bases; unmatched bases: 7. Looked up from germline, CDR1 is KGHSH and CDR2 is LQKENI. The DNA for the CDR3 is TGTGCCAGCTCACCACCTGGGACAGTTGCTGTGAACACTGAAGCTTTCTTT. Its translation: CASSPPGTVAVNTEAFF.

CDR3: CASSTGGRSLITDTQYF. CDR3 nucleotides: TGTGCCAGTAGTACAGGGGGTCGTAGTCTTATCACAGATACGCAGTATTTT. This chain links TRBV19 with TRBJ2-3; 7 bases are a match to TRBD1. The CDR3 has 17 amino acids. Germline V gene data show CDR1 as LNHDA and CDR2 as SQIVND (reference sequence). The V gene end was trimmed by 4 bases and the J gene end by 2 bases; junction bases not matched to a gene: 12.

This sequence joins TRBV10-2 and TRBJ2-7, with 7 bases aligning to TRBD2. V was clipped by 3 bases and J by 2 bases; unmatched bases: 4. Germline CDR1 reads WSHSY; CDR2 reads SAAADI. This CDR3 spans 14 amino acids. The CDR3 protein is CASSDAGDTYEQYF. The CDR3 DNA reads as TGCGCCAGCAGTGACGCGGGAGACACCTACGAGCAGTACTTC.

This chain joins TRBV7-6 and TRBJ1-1, with D uncertain. The germline gives CDR1 SGHVS, CDR2 FNYEAQ. The CDR3 is 13 amino acids. Trimming took off 5 bases at V and 1 base at J, with 8 bases between the two ends. The CDR3 spells CASSVTRNTEAFF. In DNA form, the CDR3 reads TGTGCCAGCAGCGTGACAAGGAACACTGAAGCTTTCTTT.

CDR3 sequence: CASSTSRGGTGELFF. For the CDR3, the DNA is TGTGCCAGTAGTACCTCTCGCGGGGGCACCGGGGAGCTGTTTTTT. The V gene is TRBV19, the J gene TRBJ2-2; TRBD2 matches 7 bases. Germline V CDR1 and CDR2: LNHDA, SQIVND (reference sequence). CDR3 length: 15 amino acids. The V segment lost 4 bases and the J segment 4 bases; nucleotides outside the gene matches: 6.

This sequence joins TRBV28 and TRBJ1-1; the D gene is possibly TRBD1 (5 bases). Trimming left V 6 bases short and J 4 bases short, with 18 bases between. The CDR3 totals 15 residues. Germline CDR1 reads MDHEN; CDR2 reads SYDVKM. CDR3 DNA sequence: TGTGCCAGCAGACAGGTCTACCGGTCGAGCACTGAAGCTTTCTTT. Its protein is CASRQVYRSSTEAFF. The complete variable domain, with remaining parts taken from reference TRBV28 and TRBJ1-1, reads DVKVTQSSRYLVKRTGEKVFLECVQDMDHENMFWYRQDPGLGLRLIYFSYDVKMKEKGDIPEGYSVSREKKERFSLILESASTNQTSMYLCASRQVYRSSTEAFFGQGTRLTVV.

The genes are TRBV25-1 and TRBJ1-6, with a tentative D call TRBD1 (6 bases). The CDR3 spans 13 residues. Trimming took off 3 bases at V and 15 bases at J, with 15 bases between the two ends. The germline gives CDR1 MGHDK, CDR2 SYGVNS. The CDR3 DNA reads as TGTGCCAGCAGTGAGGGGCAGGGGATTGTCCTCCACTTT. It codes for CASSEGQGIVLHF.

The V and J genes are TRBV27 and TRBJ2-1, with 12 bases fitting TRBD2. Trimming at V came to 7 bases and at J to 4 bases, leaving 5 bases not matched to a gene. The CDR3 sequence is 15 residues long. In germline, CDR1 is MNHEY, CDR2 SMNVEV (reference sequence). CDR3 protein: CASNILAGGYNEQFF. CDR3 sequence (DNA): TGTGCCAGCAACATACTAGCGGGGGGATACAATGAGCAGTTCTTC.

The chain carries TRBV19 and TRBJ1-4, with D uncertain. The CDR3 runs 14 residues. Trimming took off 5 bases at V and 8 bases at J, with 15 bases between the two ends. Per the germline V gene, CDR1 is LNHDA and CDR2 is SQIVND (reference sequence). CDR3 sequence (DNA): TGTGCCAGTAGTGGTCCGCGGGCGGTGGAAAAACTGTTTTTT. It yields the protein CASSGPRAVEKLFF. Drawing the rest from reference TRBV19 and TRBJ1-4, the complete variable domain is DGGITQSPKYLFRKEGQNVTLSCEQNLNHDAMYWYRQDPGQGLRLIYYSQIVNDFQKGDIAEGYSVSREKKESFPLTVTSAQKNPTAFYLCASSGPRAVEKLFFGSGTQLSVL.

The V call is TRBV27, the J call TRBJ1-1; D unresolved. Trimming stripped 5 bases from V and 1 base from J, with 11 bases between. This CDR3 region has 14 residues. Germline V lookup: CDR1 MNHEY, CDR2 SMNVEV (reference sequence). The DNA for the CDR3 is TGTGCCAGCAGTGCGCGAGTCGGGAACACTGAAGCTTTCTTT. Residues: CASSARVGNTEAFF.

This chain uses TRBV11-2 with TRBJ2-5; TRBD2 aligns across 12 bases. The CDR3 is made up of 15 amino acids. Trimming at V came to 5 bases and at J to 3 bases, leaving 4 bases not matched to a gene. Germline loops: CDR1 SGHAT, CDR2 FQNNGV. The CDR3 nucleotides read TGTGCCAGCAGCCGCGGACTAGCGGGAAAAGAGACCCAGTACTTC. It codes for CASSRGLAGKETQYF.

The chain has TRBV9 and TRBJ2-7; 9 bases are shared with TRBD2. The V gene's germline CDR1 is SGDLS and CDR2 YYNGEE. The trim removed 4 bases at V and 7 bases at J, leaving 15 bases unmatched. The CDR3 contains 16 residues. The CDR3 sequence: CASSPRGLAFFEEQYF. In DNA, the CDR3 is TGTGCCAGCAGCCCCAGAGGACTAGCGTTCTTCGAAGAGCAGTACTTC.

The chain couples TRBV5-1 to TRBJ2-7; TRBD1 might be the D (6 bases). Trimming stripped 0 bases from V and 4 bases from J, with 11 bases between. Germline CDR1 SGHRS, CDR2 YFSETQ. The CDR3 runs 14 residues. In DNA form, the CDR3 reads TGCGCCAGCAGCTTGGTTACAGGGCCATACGAGCAGTACTTC. It is translated as CASSLVTGPYEQYF.

The rearrangement uses TRBV28 and TRBJ2-1; 7 nucleotides line up with TRBD1. The V and J ends lost 2 bases and 4 bases, in that order; junction bases with no gene match: 5. This CDR3 has 15 residues. The germline gives CDR1 MDHEN, CDR2 SYDVKM. In DNA, the CDR3 is TGTGCCAGCAGTTTAATAGGGGGCCCGTACAATGAGCAGTTCTTC. It translates to CASSLIGGPYNEQFF.

The J gene is TRBJ2-1, the V gene TRBV5-5; 9 nucleotides line up with TRBD1. J was trimmed by 4 bases and V by 4 bases; bases with no gene match: 9. The germline V gene encodes CDR1 SGHKS and CDR2 YYEKEE (reference sequence). The CDR3 spans 16 residues. CDR3 DNA sequence: TGTGCCAGCAGCGTGACCTTCGGACAGGGGTACAATGAGCAGTTCTTC. Translation gives CASSVTFGQGYNEQFF.

This clone was observed a few times. V is TRBV6-5 and J is TRBJ1-5, with 9 bases fitting TRBD1. Germline V gives CDR1 MNHEY, CDR2 SVGAGI. This CDR3 has 14 amino acids. The J segment lost 1 base and the V segment lost 7 bases, leaving 2 bases of the junction unmatched. This CDR3 is CASTTGGSNQPQHF. CDR3 sequence (DNA): TGTGCCAGCACCACAGGGGGCAGCAATCAGCCCCAGCATTTT.